This T cell receptor (beta chain) was recorded in a study of blood T cell repertoires in COVID-19. This clone has a handful of counts. Per the original data handling: Estimation of nucleated cell counts was performed using reference gene primer amplification. This table comes from immunoSEQ multiplex PCR, and its TCRdb copy is limited to in-frame clones, with some not included. That table supplies the V and J calls and clone size; D and trimming were determined from the DNA. The sample contains some 300,000 clones, approximately 89% of which appear only once. Within the 2 weeks before study entry, each person in the exposed group met a COVID-19 case. Sequencing was done on a sample of PBMCs or T cells enriched from blood (not recorded which). The receptor was derived from a woman in her fifties or sixties who had been exposed to COVID-19.

Here the CDR3 DNA reads TGTGCCAGCAGTCGGGACAGGGGTCAGCCCCAGCATTTT. Encoded protein: CASSRDRGQPQHF. The chain employs TRBV28 and TRBJ1-5; 10 nucleotides agree with TRBD1. CDR1 MDHEN and CDR2 SYDVKM come from the germline V gene. Trimming took 5 bases from V and 6 from J; bases not matched to a gene: 1. The CDR3 is made up of 13 amino acids.